Below, 19 T cell receptor beta chains from the same sample are listed, as sequenced in a study of cytomegalovirus exposure and HLA in healthy donors. This table comes from immunoSEQ multiplex PCR, and its TCRdb copy is limited to in-frame clones, with some not included. The sample carries 65,000 to 75,000 clones, approximately 96% recorded once. Sequenced: PBMCs. The receptors stem from a woman younger than 30 in good health and CMV-seropositive.

This sequence joins TRBV29-1 and TRBJ2-7; the match to TRBD1 covers 9 bases. The CDR3 totals 15 residues. From germline, CDR1 is SQVTM and CDR2 ANQGSEA. Trimming removed 0 bases from V and 7 bases from J; junction bases left unmatched: 10. In DNA, the CDR3 is TGCAGCGTTGAAGATCTCCGGACAGGGGTGGGTGAGCAGTACTTC. It yields the protein CSVEDLRTGVGEQYF.

V gene TRBV2 combines with J gene TRBJ2-3, with 7 bases fitting TRBD2. CDR1 and CDR2 (germline): SNHLY, FYNNEI. The trim removed 3 bases at V and 1 base at J, leaving 4 bases unmatched. The CDR3 runs 15 residues. Here the CDR3 reads CASSDRGRGTDTQYF. CDR3 nucleotide sequence: TGTGCCAGCAGTGACCGGGGGAGGGGCACAGATACGCAGTATTTT.

This clone was seen only once. The chain joins TRBV27 to TRBJ2-1, with 7 positions matching TRBD2. Trimming at V came to 7 bases and at J to 1 base, leaving 4 bases not matched to a gene. CDR1 is MNHEY and CDR2 is SMNVEV in the germline V gene (reference sequence). The CDR3 sequence is 14 residues long. The CDR3 here is CASTRGSSYNEQFF. The CDR3 DNA sequence: TGTGCCAGCACCCGCGGGAGTTCCTACAATGAGCAGTTCTTC.

This clone has a single count. This chain uses TRBV18 with TRBJ2-5; weak D call: TRBD1 (7 bases). Looked up from germline, CDR1 is KGHSH and CDR2 is LQKENI. Between the trimmed V and J ends, which lost 3 bases and 5 bases, there was a span of 13 bases. CDR3 size: 14 residues. The chain's CDR3 is CASSPPTGRETQYF. CDR3 in DNA: TGTGCCAGCTCACCTCCGACAGGGAGGGAGACCCAGTACTTC.

This chain uses TRBV19 with TRBJ2-1; 10 bases agree with TRBD2. This CDR3 has 13 amino acids. Germline CDR1 is LNHDA and CDR2 is SQIVND (reference sequence). J lost 10 bases, V lost 1 base, and 1 base had no gene match. CDR3 residues: CASSIASGGEQFF. The CDR3 DNA reads as TGTGCCAGTAGTATAGCTAGCGGGGGCGAGCAGTTCTTC.

The rearrangement links TRBV30 to TRBJ1-1; weak D call: TRBD1 (5 bases). The CDR3 loop spans 15 amino acids. Trimming pared 2 bases from V and 4 bases from J, leaving 17 bases between. The germline V gene encodes CDR1 GTSNPN and CDR2 SVGIG (reference sequence). DNA for the CDR3: TGTGCCTGGAGTAAAGATACGTCCGGGGGCACTGAAGCTTTCTTT. Encoded protein: CAWSKDTSGGTEAFF.

The V and J genes are TRBV21-1 and TRBJ2-1; the table's TRBD2 call for D was not verified on the DNA. TRBV21-1 is an annotated pseudogene. This CDR3 has 12 residues. In DNA form, the CDR3 reads TGTGCCAGCAGCAGGGGGAGGAATGAGCAGTTCTTC. Translation: CASSRGRNEQFF.

The CDR3 bases are TGTGCCAGCAGCCGGGACTTCAACTACAATGAGCAGTTCTTC. Translation gives CASSRDFNYNEQFF. The chain carries TRBV6-5 and TRBJ2-1, with D perhaps matching TRBD2 (6 bases). The CDR3 covers 14 residues. Trimming removed 6 bases from V and 3 bases from J, with 12 bases in between. Per the germline V gene, CDR1 is MNHEY and CDR2 is SVGAGI.

V is TRBV4-1 and J is TRBJ1-1, with TRBD1 matching over 12 bases. CDR1 is MGHRA and CDR2 is YSYEKL in the germline V gene. The CDR3 has 14 residues. V lost 3 bases and J lost 10; bases outside the gene matches: 6. CDR3 nucleotide sequence: TGCGCCAGCAGCCAGGGGGACAGGGGGCTGCGAGCTTTCTTT. Its translation is CASSQGDRGLRAFF.

This clone has just one count. V is TRBV11-3 and J is TRBJ2-3; 7 bases align to TRBD1. The germline gives CDR1 SGHNT, CDR2 YENEEA. The V gene end was trimmed by 4 bases and the J gene end by 0 bases; junction bases not matched to a gene: 4. The CDR3 is 15 amino acids. The CDR3 here is CASSSGQTSTDTQYF. CDR3 coding DNA: TGTGCCAGCAGCTCGGGACAGACTAGCACAGATACGCAGTATTTT.

For the CDR3, the DNA is TGTGCCAGCAGACGGACTGGTCCCCAAGAGACCCAGTACTTC. This gives the protein CASRRTGPQETQYF. The V call is TRBV7-9, the J call TRBJ2-5; the D gene is possibly TRBD2 (5 bases). The CDR3 runs to 14 residues. The V end lost 6 bases, the J end lost 1 base, and 12 bases lay between the germline ends. Germline V gene data show CDR1 as SEHNR and CDR2 as FQNEAQ (reference sequence).

This chain links TRBV19 with TRBJ2-7; D perhaps matches TRBD2 (5 bases). Germline-derived CDR1 and CDR2 are LNHDA and SQIVND (reference sequence). Trimming took off 1 base at V and 3 bases at J, with 19 bases between the two ends. This CDR3 contains 17 residues. CDR3 region: CASSIVSLAGHSYEQYF. CDR3 DNA: TGTGCCAGTAGTATAGTCTCCTTGGCGGGCCACAGCTACGAGCAGTACTTC.

J is TRBJ2-1 and V is TRBV7-2, with 8 bases fitting TRBD1. Germline values: CDR1 SGHTA, CDR2 FQGNSA. This CDR3 is built from 15 residues. J was trimmed by 3 bases and V by 5 bases; bases with no gene match: 6. The CDR3: CASSRGTGGYNEQFF. CDR3 DNA: TGTGCCAGCAGCCGTGGGACAGGAGGCTACAATGAGCAGTTCTTC.

The rearrangement uses TRBV7-8 and TRBJ2-2; D unresolved. Germline-derived CDR1 and CDR2 are SGHVS and FQNEAQ. CDR3 length equals 14 residues. The V end lost 5 bases, the J end lost 1 base, and 8 bases lay between the germline ends. CDR3 DNA sequence: TGTGCCAGCAGCACACGACTGAACACCGGGGAGCTGTTTTTT. Amino acid sequence: CASSTRLNTGELFF.

This chain connects TRBV7-2 to TRBJ1-5; D may be TRBD1 (6 bases). The CDR3 has 15 residues. Germline lookup yields CDR1 SGHTA and CDR2 FQGNSA. Trimming removed 4 bases at V and 3 bases at J, with 13 bases between. CDR3 DNA sequence: TGTGCCAGCAGCTCAGGGGTCATGGCCAATCAGCCCCAGCATTTT. Translated: CASSSGVMANQPQHF.

The rearrangement links TRBV5-5 to TRBJ2-7; 8 bases are a match to TRBD2. The CDR3 sequence is 14 residues long. The V gene end was trimmed by 0 bases and the J gene end by 3 bases; junction bases not matched to a gene: 2. CDR1 and CDR2 from the germline V gene are SGHKS and YYEKEE (reference sequence). CDR3 in DNA: TGTGCCAGCAGCTTGGAAGCGGGAGTCTACGAGCAGTACTTC. Translating it yields CASSLEAGVYEQYF.

The V and J genes are TRBV19 and TRBJ1-1, with D uncertain. Trimming took 5 bases from V and 4 from J, leaving 20 bases between them. CDR3 length: 16 amino acids. Germline V gene data show CDR1 as LNHDA and CDR2 as SQIVND (reference sequence). The CDR3, as DNA: TGTGCCAGTAGTGCCGAACCCCCGTGGGAGGGCACTGAAGCTTTCTTT. Translated, it gives CASSAEPPWEGTEAFF.

The chain uses TRBV5-1 and TRBJ2-7, with no clear D. Germline lookup yields CDR1 SGHRS and CDR2 YFSETQ. V lost 1 base and J lost 2, with 10 bases in between. The CDR3 contains 14 residues. In DNA, the CDR3 is TGCGCCAGCAGCTTGTCGTCCCCGGCCTACGAGCAGTACTTC. This gives the protein CASSLSSPAYEQYF. The complete variable domain, with remaining parts taken from reference TRBV5-1 and TRBJ2-7, reads KAGVTQTPRYLIKTRGQQVTLSCSPISGHRSVSWYQQTPGQGLQFLFEYFSETQRNKGNFPGRFSGRQFSNSRSEMNVSTLELGDSALYLCASSLSSPAYEQYFGPGTRLTVT.

The chain links TRBV6-5 to TRBJ1-2; 10 nucleotides agree with TRBD1. The ends lost 5 bases at V and 2 bases at J; junction bases unmatched: 2. CDR1 is MNHEY and CDR2 is SVGAGI in the germline V gene. The CDR3 spans 14 residues. The CDR3 reads CASSVGQGNYGYTF. The CDR3 region has the DNA TGTGCCAGCAGTGTGGGACAGGGGAACTATGGCTACACCTTC.